One sample yielded the 17 T cell receptor beta chains listed below, sequenced in a study of CD8 T cells in Susac syndrome. A quantity of 0.5 to 1 ug RNA underwent reverse transcription using random hexamers. TCRdb reanalysed the immunoSEQ multiplex PCR reads using MiXCR and keeps one entry per CDR3 protein. This table has roughly 150,000 distinct CDR3 sequences, 85% to 95% appearing once. The sample was CD4+ T cells from PBMCs. The receptor set was obtained from a human donor with Susac syndrome.

The J gene is TRBJ1-2, the V gene TRBV19; 8 bases agree with TRBD1. J was trimmed by 12 bases and V by 4 bases; bases with no gene match: 7. CDR3 length: 12 amino acids. Germline values: CDR1 LNHDA, CDR2 SQIVND (reference sequence). This chain's CDR3 is CASSTGQGPNTF. The CDR3 bases are TGTGCCAGTAGTACCGGACAGGGCCCTAACACCTTC.

Here the CDR3 DNA reads TGTGCCAGCAGCCCTACAGGGTTGGACGGAAAACTGTTTTTT. Its translation is CASSPTGLDGKLFF. The chain uses TRBV14 and TRBJ1-4, with TRBD1 as a possible D gene (6 bases). The CDR3 runs to 14 residues. Between the trimmed V and J ends, which lost 4 bases and 10 bases, there was a span of 16 bases. Germline CDR1 and CDR2: SGHDN and FVKESK.

The CDR3 bases are TGCGCCAGCAATCTACAAGAGACCCAGTACTTC. This sequence encodes CASNLQETQYF. This chain connects TRBV5-1 to TRBJ2-5; no reliable D call. The V end lost 6 bases, the J end lost 2 bases, and 5 bases lay between the germline ends. The germline gives CDR1 SGHRS, CDR2 YFSETQ. The CDR3 spans 11 residues.

This rearrangement joins TRBV29-1 to TRBJ2-7; D gene ambiguous. V gave up 3 bases and J gave up 0 bases, with 12 bases separating them. The CDR3 runs 14 residues. Germline-derived CDR1 and CDR2 are SQVTM and ANQGSEA. The CDR3 DNA reads as TGCAGCGTTGACTCAGGCAGGAGCTCCTACGAGCAGTACTTC. This translates into CSVDSGRSSYEQYF.

The CDR3 DNA sequence: TGTGCCAGCAGTTTTAAGTCCAACTATGGCTACACCTTC. Amino acids: CASSFKSNYGYTF. The chain employs TRBV12-3 or TRBV12-4 and TRBJ1-2; no clear D gene. The CDR3 runs 13 residues. V shed 3 bases and J shed 2 bases, with 7 bases lying between them.

A remark on this clonotype: One junction end disagrees with the germline gene, perhaps due to a read error. The rearrangement joins TRBV29-1 to TRBJ1-1; no firm D call. Germline CDR1 SQVTM, CDR2 ANQGSEA. This CDR3 region has 14 residues. The CDR3 region is CSSGGRGLNTEVFF. The CDR3 region has the DNA TGCAGCTCAGGAGGGCGGGGATTGAACACTGAAGTTTTCTTT.

The chain joins TRBV12-3 or TRBV12-4 to TRBJ2-2; TRBD2 aligns across 7 bases. V gave up 2 bases and J gave up 2 bases; unmatched junction bases: 2. This CDR3 is built from 15 residues. The CDR3 DNA reads as TGTGCCAGCAGTTTACGCGGGGGAAACACCGGGGAGCTGTTTTTT. Protein sequence: CASSLRGGNTGELFF.

This clonotype was seen a single time. The rearrangement uses TRBV5-6 and TRBJ2-3; D is unresolved. V shed 0 bases and J shed 4 bases, with 9 bases lying between them. This CDR3 has 14 amino acids. Germline loops: CDR1 SGHDT, CDR2 YYEEEE. This chain's CDR3 is CASSLAFTADTQYF. CDR3 bases: TGTGCCAGCAGCTTGGCGTTTACAGCAGATACGCAGTATTTT.

The chain carries TRBV5-1 and TRBJ1-1; D is unresolved. CDR3 size: 14 residues. Per germline, CDR1 SGHRS and CDR2 YFSETQ. The V end was cut by 2 bases, the J end by 2 bases, with 10 bases between. The CDR3 DNA reads as TGCGCCAGCAGCTTACTTCAGACTAACACTGAAGCTTTCTTT. Protein: CASSLLQTNTEAFF.

This sequence joins TRBV2 and TRBJ1-1; no firm D call. Germline V lookup: CDR1 SNHLY, CDR2 FYNNEI. Trimming took off 6 bases at V and 3 bases at J, with 14 bases between the two ends. The CDR3 runs to 14 residues. The CDR3 loop is CASRVAYGDTEAFF. CDR3 coding DNA: TGTGCCAGCAGGGTAGCCTATGGGGACACTGAAGCTTTCTTT.

This rearrangement joins TRBV19 to TRBJ1-3; the match to TRBD1 covers 8 bases. With V trimmed by 7 bases and J by 3 bases, 11 bases remained unmatched. This CDR3 has 16 residues. Germline V gives CDR1 LNHDA, CDR2 SQIVND (reference sequence). The CDR3 nucleotides are TGTGCCAGTACCGACGTTGGACAGGGTTATGGAAACACCATATATTTT. Translation: CASTDVGQGYGNTIYF.

This clonotype was counted a single time. The V gene is TRBV9, the J gene TRBJ2-1, with D maybe TRBD2 (6 bases). The germline CDR1 and CDR2 sequences are SGDLS and YYNGEE. The CDR3 is 15 amino acids. V dropped 0 bases and J dropped 10 bases, with 17 bases sitting between them. Here the CDR3 reads CASSVGVEGLTEQFF. In DNA, the CDR3 is TGTGCCAGCAGCGTAGGCGTGGAGGGACTCACAGAGCAGTTCTTC.

This chain joins TRBV27 and TRBJ2-7; 7 bases line up with TRBD2. The CDR3 has 15 residues. Germline lookup yields CDR1 MNHEY and CDR2 SMNVEV (reference sequence). Trimming removed 6 bases from V and 3 bases from J; junction bases left unmatched: 11. The CDR3 is CASSLGGTTIYEQYF. Here the CDR3 DNA reads TGTGCCAGCAGCCTGGGGGGGACTACGATCTACGAGCAGTACTTC.

In its sample, this clonotype was seen once. The rearrangement joins TRBV5-1 to TRBJ2-5; D possibly corresponds to TRBD1 (7 bases). The CDR3 contains 15 residues. Germline V gene sequence: CDR1 SGHRS, CDR2 YFSETQ. Trimming took 4 bases from V and 3 from J, leaving 16 bases between them. Here the CDR3 DNA reads TGCGCCAGCAGCCTCCAAGCCAGGGGGGAAGAGACCCAGTACTTC. It is translated as CASSLQARGEETQYF.

This clonotype was found once. The CDR3 DNA is TGCAGTGCTAGAACCTTAGATGGCTACACCTTC. As protein: CSARTLDGYTF. The rearrangement uses TRBV20-1 and TRBJ1-2; no firm D call. Trimming left V 2 bases short and J 6 bases short, with 7 bases between. Germline V lookup: CDR1 DFQATT, CDR2 SNEGSKA (reference sequence). The CDR3 totals 11 residues.

J is TRBJ1-4 and V is TRBV2; no clear D gene. The V gene's germline CDR1 is SNHLY and CDR2 FYNNEI. Trimming cost V 6 bases and J 3 bases, with 11 bases left between them. This CDR3 region has 14 residues. The CDR3 is CASSSWAPNEKLFF. CDR3 coding DNA: TGTGCCAGCAGCTCCTGGGCGCCTAATGAAAAACTGTTTTTT. Filled out from reference TRBV2 and TRBJ1-4, the complete variable domain reads EPEVTQTPSHQVTQMGQEVILRCVPISNHLYFYWYRQILGQKVEFLVSFYNNEISEKSEIFDDQFSVERPDGSNFTLKIRSTKLEDSAMYFCASSSWAPNEKLFFGSGTQLSVL.

This chain uses TRBV4-1 with TRBJ1-1, with D unresolved. CDR3 length equals 14 residues. The V end was cut by 4 bases, the J end by 4 bases, with 13 bases between. Germline loops: CDR1 MGHRA, CDR2 YSYEKL. The CDR3 bases are TGCGCCAGCAGCCGTCCCCGGGCGGCCACTGAAGCTTTCTTT. Translated, it gives CASSRPRAATEAFF.